This TCR beta chain appears in the sequencing data of a study of T cell responses to AZD1222 COVID-19 vaccine. Study context: Pooled in the analysis were second doses at about 4 or about 12 weeks. The study, taken as a whole, reports: Repertoires in all cases were sampled only once the peak T cell response had passed. Epitopes outside B.1.351 and B.1.1.7 mutated regions reportedly drew nearly half of spike TCRs.

The table came from immunoSEQ multiplex PCR; TCRdb's copy has only in-frame clones and leaves some out. Of about 150,000 clones listed, less than 95% were seen once; the top ten hold roughly 1.6%. This CDR3 spans 15 amino acids. Trimming pared 2 bases from V and 2 bases from J, leaving 13 bases between. Per germline, CDR1 SGHRS and CDR2 YFSETQ. A remark on this clone: As yet, its antigen is unknown.

Sequenced material: peripheral blood, taken on day 0 of AZD1222 vaccination. The chain uses TRBV5-1 and TRBJ1-1; D remains ambiguous. The source of this sequence is an adult in good health. The CDR3 region is CASSFSAGINTEAFF. CDR3 nucleotide sequence: TGCGCCAGCAGCTTTTCCGCGGGGATAAACACTGAAGCTTTCTTT. The full variable domain, with the rest looked up from reference TRBV5-1 and TRBJ1-1, is KAGVTQTPRYLIKTRGQQVTLSCSPISGHRSVSWYQQTPGQGLQFLFEYFSETQRNKGNFPGRFSGRQFSNSRSEMNVSTLELGDSALYLCASSFSAGINTEAFFGQGTRLTVV.